Detailed here is one T cell receptor (beta chain). Its antigen is unidentified. The sample is drawn from a study of vaccination and CD4 T cells after COVID-19. On the study more broadly: Post-COVID draws came a median roughly 97 days after diagnosis (range 35 to 161). Findings of the study overall: Reactive clone data from convalescent patients indicated a median of approximately 86% appearing only post-vaccination. Spike mono-reactive clones accounted for 304 of the 307 vaccine-specific clones found in convalescent patients.

The assay that was used to sequence DNA from cultured CD4+ T cells was the Oncomine TCR Beta short-read assay. In TCRdb, the PCR reads were re-called with MiXCR into one record per CDR3 protein. The table includes several thousand distinct CDR3 sequences, around two thirds detected once. The germline CDR1 and CDR2 sequences are GTSNPN and SVGIG (reference sequence). The V segment lost 5 bases and the J segment 6 bases; nucleotides outside the gene matches: 7. This CDR3 comprises 13 residues. Noted treatment: approximately 9-day PBMC culture with coronavirus spike peptide pools or control peptides (ViraFEST assay). Every positive PCR date fell between March and December 2020, earlier than the US Alpha, Beta and Delta variants.

The chain joins TRBV30 to TRBJ2-7, with TRBD2 matching over 10 bases. Specimen: CD4+ T cells from blood, cultured in vitro. The clonotype comes from a human donor who had recovered from COVID-19. The DNA of the CDR3 is TGTGCCTGGCAGCGGGGGGGCCTCGGCGAGCAGTACTTC. Translation gives CAWQRGGLGEQYF.